This TCR beta chain derives from a study of T-cell reconstitution after alpha-beta-depleted transplantation in children (dated by TCRdb to 2015 to 2016). Describing the broader study: Using TCR repertoire profiling, the study followed T-cell immune reconstitution in a quantitative way in children after TCRalphabeta/CD19-depleted allogeneic hematopoietic cell transplantation.

The sample holds many counts of this clonotype. Its antigen remains undetermined. No base qualities exist here, and no much larger clone lies one base off it. V has 1 base trimmed and J has 4 bases trimmed; junction bases matching no gene number 8. The germline V gene (reference sequence) sets CDR1 to DFQATT and CDR2 to SNEGSKA. Measured from the cysteine to the phenylalanine, the CDR3 is 16 residues long. The DNA shown is the 48-base CDR3, in frame from base 1. Library generation was performed with PCR. The sequencer listed for this sample is Illumina HiSeq 2500. To normalize quantification of the TCRbeta repertoire, the TCR libraries were built with molecular barcoding that relied on unique molecular identifiers. TCRdb trimmed the raw reads at Q25, called clones with MiXCR and kept productive beta chains. Rows are combined by CDR3 protein, so each entry shows the most common genes and DNA. The sample records about 600,000 distinct CDR3 sequences, roughly 10% of which are singletons. The top ten clonotypes cover 4% of the sample.

The receptor comes from a human donor who donated a stem cell graft to a child with acute myeloid leukemia. The starting material was PBMCs from the stem cell graft donor, obtained from the stem cell graft. This chain is built from TRBV20-1 and TRBJ2-5, with 11 bases in between that match TRBD2. CDR3 sequence: CSARVFSGRAGETQYF. The DNA sequence is TGCAGTGCTAGAGTCTTTAGCGGGAGGGCTGGAGAGACCCAGTACTTC.